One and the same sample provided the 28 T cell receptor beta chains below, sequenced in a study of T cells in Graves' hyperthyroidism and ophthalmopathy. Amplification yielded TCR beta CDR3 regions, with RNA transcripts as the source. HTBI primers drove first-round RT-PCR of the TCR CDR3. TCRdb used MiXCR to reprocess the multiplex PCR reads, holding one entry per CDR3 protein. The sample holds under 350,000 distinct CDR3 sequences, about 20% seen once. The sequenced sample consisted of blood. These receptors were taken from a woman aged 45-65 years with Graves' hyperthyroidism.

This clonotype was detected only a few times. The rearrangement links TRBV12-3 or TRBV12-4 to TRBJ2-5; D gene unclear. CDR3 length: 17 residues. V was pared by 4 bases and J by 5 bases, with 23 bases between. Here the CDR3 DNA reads TGTGCCAGCAGTTACGTCGGCCTCCAGACGTCCGGGGAGACCCAGTACTTC. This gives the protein CASSYVGLQTSGETQYF.

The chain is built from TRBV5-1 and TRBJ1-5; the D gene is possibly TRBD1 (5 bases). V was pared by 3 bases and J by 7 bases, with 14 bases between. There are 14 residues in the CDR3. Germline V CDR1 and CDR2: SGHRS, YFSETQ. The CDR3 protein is CASSSGLDGQPQHF. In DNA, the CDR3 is TGCGCCAGCAGCTCGGGACTGGACGGCCAGCCCCAGCATTTT.

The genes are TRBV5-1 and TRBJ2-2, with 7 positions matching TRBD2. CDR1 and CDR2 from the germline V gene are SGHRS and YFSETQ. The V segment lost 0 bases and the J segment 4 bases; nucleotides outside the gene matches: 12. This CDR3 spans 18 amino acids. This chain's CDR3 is CASSLASGLADITGELFF. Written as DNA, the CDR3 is TGCGCCAGCAGCTTGGCTTCCGGGCTAGCGGACATCACCGGGGAGCTGTTTTTT.

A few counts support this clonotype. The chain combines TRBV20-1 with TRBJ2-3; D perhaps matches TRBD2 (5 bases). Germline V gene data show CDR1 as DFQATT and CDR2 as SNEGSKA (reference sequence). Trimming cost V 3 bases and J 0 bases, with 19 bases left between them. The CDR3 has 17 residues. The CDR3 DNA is TGCAGTGCTAGCCCCCTCGGAGGCCTCTCTAGCACAGATACGCAGTATTTT. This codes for CSASPLGGLSSTDTQYF.

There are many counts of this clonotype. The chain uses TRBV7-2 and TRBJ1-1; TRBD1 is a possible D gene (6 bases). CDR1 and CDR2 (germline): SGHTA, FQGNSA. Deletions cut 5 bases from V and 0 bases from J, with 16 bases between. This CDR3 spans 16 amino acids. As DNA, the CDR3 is TGTGCCAGCAGCAGGTCAACGACAGGAATGAACACTGAAGCTTTCTTT. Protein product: CASSRSTTGMNTEAFF.

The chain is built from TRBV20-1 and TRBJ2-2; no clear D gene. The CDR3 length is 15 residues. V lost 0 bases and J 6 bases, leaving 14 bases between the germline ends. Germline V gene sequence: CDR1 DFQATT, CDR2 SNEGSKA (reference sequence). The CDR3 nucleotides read TGCAGTGCTAGAGACCCTCGCGGTCGCTCCGGGGAGCTGTTTTTT. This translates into CSARDPRGRSGELFF.

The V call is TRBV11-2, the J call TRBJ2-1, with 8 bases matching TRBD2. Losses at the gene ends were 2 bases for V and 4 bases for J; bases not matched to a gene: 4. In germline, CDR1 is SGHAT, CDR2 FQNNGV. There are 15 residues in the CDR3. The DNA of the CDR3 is TGTGCCAGCAGCTTATTCGGGGGGGATTACAATGAGCAGTTCTTC. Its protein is CASSLFGGDYNEQFF.

CDR3 DNA: TGTGCCAGCAGCCTCCCGGGGGCGTCGAACACCGGGGAGCTGTTTTTT. As protein: CASSLPGASNTGELFF. The chain combines TRBV7-3 with TRBJ2-2; D could derive from TRBD1 or TRBD2 (6 bases each). Trimming took off 5 bases at V and 0 bases at J, with 13 bases between the two ends. The germline V gene encodes CDR1 SGHTA and CDR2 FQGTGA. This CDR3 comprises 16 residues.

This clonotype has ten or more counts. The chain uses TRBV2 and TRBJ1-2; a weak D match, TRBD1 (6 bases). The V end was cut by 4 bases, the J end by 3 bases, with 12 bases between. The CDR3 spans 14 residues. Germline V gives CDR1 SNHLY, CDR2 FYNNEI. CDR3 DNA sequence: TGTGCCAGCAGTGTTGGTCAGGGGTACTATGGCTACACCTTC. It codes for CASSVGQGYYGYTF.

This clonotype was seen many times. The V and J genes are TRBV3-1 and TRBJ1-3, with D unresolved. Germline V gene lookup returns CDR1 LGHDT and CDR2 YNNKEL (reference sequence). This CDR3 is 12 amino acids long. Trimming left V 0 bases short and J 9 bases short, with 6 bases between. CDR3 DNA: TGTGCCAGCAGCCAAGATCGATCCACCATATATTTT. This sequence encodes CASSQDRSTIYF.

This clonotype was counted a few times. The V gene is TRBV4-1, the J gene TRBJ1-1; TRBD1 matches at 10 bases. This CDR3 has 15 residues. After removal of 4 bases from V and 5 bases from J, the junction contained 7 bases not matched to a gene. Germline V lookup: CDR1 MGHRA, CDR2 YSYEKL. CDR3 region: CASSRMTGGETEAFF. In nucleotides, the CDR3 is TGCGCCAGCAGCCGAATGACAGGGGGCGAAACTGAAGCTTTCTTT.

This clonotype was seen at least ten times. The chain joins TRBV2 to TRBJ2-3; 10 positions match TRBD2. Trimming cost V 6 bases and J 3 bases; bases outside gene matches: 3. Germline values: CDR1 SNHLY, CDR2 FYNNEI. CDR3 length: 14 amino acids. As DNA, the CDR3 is TGTGCCAGCAGGCAGGGACTAGCGACAGATACGCAGTATTTT. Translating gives CASRQGLATDTQYF.

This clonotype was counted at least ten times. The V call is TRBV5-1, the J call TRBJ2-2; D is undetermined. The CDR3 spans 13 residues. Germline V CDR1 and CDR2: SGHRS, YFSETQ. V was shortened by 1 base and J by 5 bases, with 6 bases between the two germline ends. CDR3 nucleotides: TGCGCCAGCAGCTTGTGGGATACCGGGGAGCTGTTTTTT. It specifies CASSLWDTGELFF.

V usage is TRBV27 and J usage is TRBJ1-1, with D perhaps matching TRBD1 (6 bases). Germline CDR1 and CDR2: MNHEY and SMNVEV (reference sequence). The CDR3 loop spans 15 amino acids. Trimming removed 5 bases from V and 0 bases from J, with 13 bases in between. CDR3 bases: TGTGCCAGCAGTCCCGACAGGATTATGAACACTGAAGCTTTCTTT. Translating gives CASSPDRIMNTEAFF.

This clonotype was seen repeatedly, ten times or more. Here the CDR3 reads CASRVQGYGSTEAFF. CDR3 nucleotides: TGTGCCAGCAGAGTACAGGGTTACGGGAGCACTGAAGCTTTCTTT. V gene TRBV6-1 combines with J gene TRBJ1-1; maybe TRBD1 (6 bases). Germline V lookup: CDR1 MNHNS, CDR2 SASEGT. V dropped 6 bases and J dropped 4 bases, with 18 bases sitting between them. The CDR3 extends over 15 amino acids.

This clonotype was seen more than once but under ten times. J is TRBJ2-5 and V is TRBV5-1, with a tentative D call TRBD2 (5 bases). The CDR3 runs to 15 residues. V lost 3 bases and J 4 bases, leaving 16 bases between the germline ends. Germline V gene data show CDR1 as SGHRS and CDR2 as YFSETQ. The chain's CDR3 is CASSWSRDLRETQYF. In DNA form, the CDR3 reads TGCGCCAGCAGCTGGAGCCGGGATTTGAGAGAGACCCAGTACTTC.

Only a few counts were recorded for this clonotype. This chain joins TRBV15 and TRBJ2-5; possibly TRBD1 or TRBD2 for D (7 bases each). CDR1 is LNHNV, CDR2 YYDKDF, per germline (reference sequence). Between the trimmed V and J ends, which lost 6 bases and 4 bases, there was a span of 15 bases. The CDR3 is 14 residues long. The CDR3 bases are TGTGCCACCAGGGGGGGGGCAGGGGGAGAGACCCAGTACTTC. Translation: CATRGGAGGETQYF.

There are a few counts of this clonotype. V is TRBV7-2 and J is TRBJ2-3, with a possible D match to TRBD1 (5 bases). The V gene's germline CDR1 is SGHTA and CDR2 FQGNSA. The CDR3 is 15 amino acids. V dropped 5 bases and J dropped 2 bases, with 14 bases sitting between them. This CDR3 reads CASSLRVSPTDTQYF. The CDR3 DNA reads TGTGCCAGCAGCCTCAGGGTTTCGCCCACAGATACGCAGTATTTT.

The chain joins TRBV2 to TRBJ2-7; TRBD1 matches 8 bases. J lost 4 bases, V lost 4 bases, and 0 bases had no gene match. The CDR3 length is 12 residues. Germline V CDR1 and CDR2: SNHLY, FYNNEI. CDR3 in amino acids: CASSGQGYEQYV. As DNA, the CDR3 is TGTGCCAGCAGTGGACAGGGGTACGAGCAGTACGTC.

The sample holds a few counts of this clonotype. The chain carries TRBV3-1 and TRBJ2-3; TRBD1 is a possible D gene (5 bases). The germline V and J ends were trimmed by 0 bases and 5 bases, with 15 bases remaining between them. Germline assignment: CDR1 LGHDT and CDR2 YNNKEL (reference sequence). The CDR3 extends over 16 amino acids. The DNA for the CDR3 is TGTGCCAGCAGCCAAGATGGGGCAGGGTGGGTAGATACGCAGTATTTT. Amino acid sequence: CASSQDGAGWVDTQYF.

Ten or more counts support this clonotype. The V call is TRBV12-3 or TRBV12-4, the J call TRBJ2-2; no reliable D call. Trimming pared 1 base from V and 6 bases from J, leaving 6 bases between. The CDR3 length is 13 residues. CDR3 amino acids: CASSLGSSGELFF. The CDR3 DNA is TGTGCCAGCAGTTTAGGTTCTTCCGGGGAGCTGTTTTTT.

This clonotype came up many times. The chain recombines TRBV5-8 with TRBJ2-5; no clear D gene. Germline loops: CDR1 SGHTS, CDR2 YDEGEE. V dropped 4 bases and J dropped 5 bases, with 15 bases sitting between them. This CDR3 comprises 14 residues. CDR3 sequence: CASSPRSRVETQYF. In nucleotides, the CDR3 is TGTGCCAGCAGCCCAAGGTCCCGGGTGGAGACCCAGTACTTC. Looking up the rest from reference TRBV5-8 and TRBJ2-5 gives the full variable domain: EAGVTQSPTHLIKTRGQQATLRCSPISGHTSVYWYQQALGLGLQFLLWYDEGEERNRGNFPPRFSGRQFPNYSSELNVNALELEDSALYLCASSPRSRVETQYFGPGTRLLVL.

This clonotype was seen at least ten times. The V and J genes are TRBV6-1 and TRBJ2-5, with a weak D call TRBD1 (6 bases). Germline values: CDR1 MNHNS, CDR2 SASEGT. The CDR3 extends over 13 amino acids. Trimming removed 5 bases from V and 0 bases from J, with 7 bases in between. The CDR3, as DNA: TGTGCCAGCAGTCAGGGGTACCAAGAGACCCAGTACTTC. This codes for CASSQGYQETQYF.

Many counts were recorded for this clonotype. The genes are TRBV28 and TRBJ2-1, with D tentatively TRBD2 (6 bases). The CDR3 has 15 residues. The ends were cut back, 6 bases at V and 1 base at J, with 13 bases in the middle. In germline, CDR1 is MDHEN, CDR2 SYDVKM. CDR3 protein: CASRVGGLSYNEQFF. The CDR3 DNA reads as TGTGCCAGCAGAGTCGGGGGACTTTCCTACAATGAGCAGTTCTTC. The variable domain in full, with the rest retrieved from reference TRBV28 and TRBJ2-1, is DVKVTQSSRYLVKRTGEKVFLECVQDMDHENMFWYRQDPGLGLRLIYFSYDVKMKEKGDIPEGYSVSREKKERFSLILESASTNQTSMYLCASRVGGLSYNEQFFGPGTRLTVL.

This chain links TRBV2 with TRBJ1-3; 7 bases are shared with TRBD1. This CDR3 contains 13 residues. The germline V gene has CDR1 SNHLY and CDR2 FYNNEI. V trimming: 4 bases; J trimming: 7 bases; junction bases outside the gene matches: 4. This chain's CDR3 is CASSGQGMNTIYF. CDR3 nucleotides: TGTGCCAGCAGTGGACAGGGAATGAACACCATATATTTT.

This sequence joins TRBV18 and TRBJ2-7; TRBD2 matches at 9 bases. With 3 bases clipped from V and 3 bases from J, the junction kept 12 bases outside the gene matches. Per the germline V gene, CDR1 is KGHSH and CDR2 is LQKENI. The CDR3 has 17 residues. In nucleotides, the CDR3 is TGTGCCAGCTCACCCCCGGCGGTAGCGGGGGCCGGCTACGAGCAGTACTTC. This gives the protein CASSPPAVAGAGYEQYF.

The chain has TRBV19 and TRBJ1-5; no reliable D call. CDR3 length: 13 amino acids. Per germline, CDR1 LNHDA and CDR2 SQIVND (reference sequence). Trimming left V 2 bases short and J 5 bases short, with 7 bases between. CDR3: CASSISTDQPQHF. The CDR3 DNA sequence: TGTGCCAGTAGTATATCTACGGATCAGCCCCAGCATTTT.

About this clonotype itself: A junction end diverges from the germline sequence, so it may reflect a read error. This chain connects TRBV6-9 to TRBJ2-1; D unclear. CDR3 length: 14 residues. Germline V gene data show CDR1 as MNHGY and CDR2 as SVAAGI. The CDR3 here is CASSTGQKVNEQFF. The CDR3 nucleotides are TGCGCCAGCAGTACGGGCCAAAAAGTCAATGAGCAGTTCTTC.